Sequencing of this T cell receptor (beta chain) was carried out in a study of cytomegalovirus exposure and HLA in healthy donors. The overall study: Membership in the Caucasian-associated ancestry cluster was found for approximately 85% of 300 to 500 genotyped donors.

Study-level results: The study put some 150 TCR beta chains on its list as cytomegalovirus-associated. Reportedly, HLA-A and HLA-B alleles of most subjects were accurately predicted from TCR beta.

The V gene's germline CDR1 is SNHLY and CDR2 FYNNEI. V dropped 2 bases and J dropped 3 bases, with 12 bases sitting between them. The CDR3 is 15 residues long. A multiplex PCR was run with 60 Vbeta primers and 13 Jbeta primers. Data came from immunoSEQ multiplex PCR; TCRdb stores just in-frame clones and leaves some out. This sample carries 100,000 to 150,000 clones, about 82% of them seen once, and the ten largest clones take approximately 1.1%. The table lists this clone with a count of one. Its antigen is not identified. The sequenced material came from PBMCs. The chain uses TRBV2 and TRBJ2-3; D is unclear. The TCR comes from a boy younger than 18 in good health and CMV-seronegative. CDR3 residues: CASSEQAIETDTQYF. In nucleotides, the CDR3 is TGTGCCAGCAGTGAACAAGCTATCGAAACAGATACGCAGTATTTT.